The 5 T cell receptor beta chains below were found in one sample sequenced in a study of beta chain features in type 1 diabetes. The whole isolated RNA underwent reverse transcription, so sequencing captured expressed TCRB transcripts. Profiled with immunoSEQ multiplex PCR; TCRdb holds only in-frame clones, not every one. The table has under 800,000 clones, about a sixth seen once. Material: naive CD4+ T cells from blood. The receptor set was obtained from a man between 18 and 35 years old in good health.

The chain recombines TRBV7-2 with TRBJ2-7; no clear D gene. Germline CDR1 reads SGHTA; CDR2 reads FQGNSA. This CDR3 has 12 amino acids. Trimming stripped 6 bases from V and 3 bases from J, with 9 bases between. The CDR3 here is CASSRGGYEQYF. The CDR3, as DNA: TGTGCCAGCAGTCGAGGCGGCTACGAGCAGTACTTC.

The chain recombines TRBV28 with TRBJ2-5; TRBD2 might be the D (6 bases). Trimming pared 2 bases from V and 8 bases from J, leaving 18 bases between. Germline V gene sequence: CDR1 MDHEN, CDR2 SYDVKM. The CDR3 extends over 15 amino acids. The CDR3 DNA follows: TGTGCCAGCAGTTTAATCGGGCAGGGAGGAGGAACCCAGTACTTC. Translation gives CASSLIGQGGGTQYF.

This chain connects TRBV7-2 to TRBJ1-1; TRBD1 matches 7 bases. Germline assignment: CDR1 SGHTA and CDR2 FQGNSA. This CDR3 region has 13 residues. The V and J ends lost 4 bases and 3 bases, in that order; junction bases with no gene match: 2. CDR3 nucleotide sequence: TGTGCCAGCAGCTCACAGGGGTACACTGAAGCTTTCTTT. It specifies CASSSQGYTEAFF.

The rearrangement joins TRBV5-1 to TRBJ2-2, with 8 bases lining up with TRBD1. CDR1 and CDR2 (germline): SGHRS, YFSETQ. V shed 4 bases, J shed 5 bases, and the junction held 10 bases outside the gene matches. The CDR3 loop spans 16 amino acids. The CDR3 reads CASSRGQGEGTGELFF. The CDR3 nucleotides read TGCGCCAGCAGCCGTGGACAGGGCGAGGGGACCGGGGAGCTGTTTTTT.

The chain joins TRBV5-4 to TRBJ1-6; 7 positions match TRBD1. Germline V CDR1 and CDR2: SGHNT, YYREEE (reference sequence). This CDR3 has 14 amino acids. V was clipped by 4 bases and J by 5 bases; unmatched bases: 3. CDR3 amino acids: CASSPGTDNSPLHF. CDR3 nucleotide sequence: TGTGCCAGCAGCCCCGGGACAGATAATTCACCCCTCCACTTT.